The clone carrying this T cell receptor (beta chain) came up once. This specimen belongs to a study of control samples from healthy donors and cancer patients. TCRdb keeps only in-frame clones here, not all; method: immunoSEQ multiplex PCR. This repertoire shows roughly 170,000 clones, around 93% found once; its top ten account for roughly 4.3%. The CDR3 contains 8 residues. Germline lookup yields CDR1 SGHNT and CDR2 YYREEE (reference sequence). Specimen: blood. The rearrangement uses TRBV5-4 and TRBJ1-1; tentative D call: TRBD1 (5 bases). This TCR came from a woman in her fifties or sixties in good health. CDR3 nucleotides: TGTCCTAGGGGTGAAGCTTTCTTT. Residues: CPRGEAFF. The whole variable domain, remainder taken from reference TRBV5-4 and TRBJ1-1, is ETGVTQSPTHLIKTRGQQVTLRCSSQSGHNTVSWYQQALGQGPQFIFQYYREEENGRGNFPPRFSGLQFPNYSSELNVNALELDDSALYLCPRGEAFFGQGTRLTVV.